This T cell receptor (beta chain) emerged from a study of T-cell memory formation after mild COVID-19. Study-wide context: TCR clusters mostly belonged to single donors.

Details on this clonotype: The antigen is not known.

Broader study findings: Second-wave clones with a day 37 peak had unconfirmed SARS-CoV-2 specificity. The finding that pre-infection memory included some responding clones suggested that cross-reactive memory joined. CD4+ contracting clones lay mainly in CM and EM, CD8+ ones in EMRA.

MiXCR, run by TCRdb on the 5' RACE reads, gives a single entry per CDR3 protein. Among about 430,000 distinct CDR3 sequences, about a sixth were seen once, and the ten largest hold 20% to 25%. The TCR was taken from a man between 18 and 35 years old who had mild COVID-19 (a few samples of this study predate the infection). Cell type and time point are not known. The sample taken for sequencing was PBMCs or a T cell subset sorted from them (not recorded which).

CDR3 loop: CASSQGLAGVNEQFF. The CDR3 coding sequence is TGCGCCAGCAGCCAGGGACTAGCGGGGGTCAATGAGCAGTTCTTC. This chain uses TRBV4-3 with TRBJ2-1; TRBD2 agrees at 14 bases. The germline CDR1 and CDR2 sequences are LGHNA and YSLEER. The trim removed 3 bases at V and 6 bases at J, leaving 1 base unmatched. CDR3 size: 15 residues.